This entry lists 15 T cell receptor beta chains sequenced from one sample in a study of cytomegalovirus exposure and HLA in healthy donors. PCR was performed using 60 Vbeta and 13 Jbeta primers. Clones were read by immunoSEQ multiplex PCR, and TCRdb kept only the in-frame ones, dropping some. The repertoire holds 150,000 to 200,000 clones, with 65% to 85% as singletons. The specimen was PBMCs. These receptors were collected from a man aged 40-49 years in good health and CMV-seropositive.

The chain is built from TRBV5-1 and TRBJ2-1; D remains unclear. The V and J ends lost 3 bases and 8 bases respectively, with 12 bases between them. In germline, CDR1 is SGHRS, CDR2 YFSETQ. CDR3 length: 13 amino acids. For the CDR3, the DNA is TGCGCCAGCAGCTCCGAGCTTTACGATGAGCAGTTCTTC. Its protein product is CASSSELYDEQFF.

The V gene is TRBV2, the J gene TRBJ2-4, with D perhaps TRBD2 (5 bases). Germline CDR1 and CDR2: SNHLY and FYNNEI. This CDR3 region has 13 residues. V was shortened by 11 bases and J by 5 bases, with 16 bases between the two germline ends. The CDR3 nucleotides read TGTGCCCGGAGGCAGGCCCCCGAAAACATTCAGTACTTC. Protein product: CARRQAPENIQYF.

In its sample, this clone was seen a few times. The chain carries TRBV7-9 and TRBJ1-1, with 7 positions matching TRBD1. The CDR3 has 15 amino acids. The germline V gene has CDR1 SEHNR and CDR2 FQNEAQ (reference sequence). V was clipped by 5 bases and J by 1 base; unmatched bases: 7. The chain's CDR3 is CASSPLTGTNTEAFF. CDR3 bases: TGTGCCAGCAGCCCCTTGACAGGGACGAACACTGAAGCTTTCTTT.

The chain combines TRBV9 with TRBJ2-7, with D perhaps TRBD2 (5 bases). Trimming took off 0 bases at V and 7 bases at J, with 14 bases between the two ends. Per germline, CDR1 SGDLS and CDR2 YYNGEE. The CDR3 is made up of 14 amino acids. Here the CDR3 reads CASSVGEISGEQYF. CDR3 nucleotides: TGTGCCAGCAGCGTAGGGGAGATTAGTGGAGAGCAGTACTTC.

This rearrangement joins TRBV5-1 to TRBJ1-1; 8 bases line up with TRBD1. Trimming cost V 3 bases and J 1 base; bases outside gene matches: 2. Germline V gives CDR1 SGHRS, CDR2 YFSETQ. This CDR3 is 14 amino acids long. The CDR3 reads CASSSGTGNTEAFF. CDR3 in DNA: TGCGCCAGCAGCTCGGGGACAGGGAACACTGAAGCTTTCTTT.

The genes are TRBV29-1 and TRBJ2-3; tentative D call: TRBD2 (7 bases). The CDR3 runs 18 residues. Germline loops: CDR1 SQVTM, CDR2 ANQGSEA. V shed 4 bases and J shed 4 bases, with 27 bases lying between them. CDR3 amino acids: CSVVLAGAIDGGADTQYF. In DNA, the CDR3 is TGCAGCGTTGTACTGGCGGGGGCCATAGATGGGGGCGCAGATACGCAGTATTTT.

The rearrangement uses TRBV7-9 and TRBJ1-3, with D unresolved. V lost 5 bases and J lost 0, with 14 bases in between. The CDR3 extends over 16 amino acids. In germline, CDR1 is SEHNR, CDR2 FQNEAQ (reference sequence). The CDR3 is CASSIFNSYSGNTIYF. CDR3 DNA: TGTGCCAGCAGCATTTTCAACAGCTACTCTGGAAACACCATATATTTT.

The CDR3 reads CASSLAGQGNQPQHF. Here the CDR3 DNA reads TGTGCCAGCAGCTTAGCTGGACAGGGCAATCAGCCCCAGCATTTT. V and J are TRBV7-9 and TRBJ1-5; 7 bases map to TRBD1. This CDR3 has 15 amino acids. Germline trimming cut 0 bases from V and 2 bases from J; bases unmatched to any gene: 1. Germline assignment: CDR1 SEHNR and CDR2 FQNEAQ (reference sequence).

The chain uses TRBV27 and TRBJ1-6; no clear D. The CDR3 totals 16 residues. From germline, CDR1 is MNHEY and CDR2 SMNVEV (reference sequence). With 3 bases removed from V and 5 bases from J, the gap between germline ends came to 14 bases. This chain's CDR3 is CASSLTRPLNNSPLHF. DNA of the CDR3: TGTGCCAGCAGTTTGACTCGCCCGCTGAATAATTCACCCCTCCACTTT.

This chain joins TRBV11-3 and TRBJ1-1, with no clear D. V lost 5 bases, J lost 4 bases, and 11 bases lay in between. The CDR3 sequence is 13 residues long. In germline, CDR1 is SGHNT, CDR2 YENEEA. The CDR3 region has the DNA TGTGCCAGCAGCCTGACATTAGTCACTGAAGCTTTCTTT. Residues: CASSLTLVTEAFF.

This clone is a singleton in its sample. The chain recombines TRBV9 with TRBJ2-2, with TRBD2 matching 7 bases. The CDR3 is 14 amino acids. The ends lost 3 bases at V and 4 bases at J; junction bases unmatched: 3. Germline CDR1 and CDR2: SGDLS and YYNGEE. The CDR3 bases are TGTGCCAGCAGCGAAAGGGAGGGCACCGGGGAGCTGTTTTTT. Its translation: CASSEREGTGELFF.

The J gene is TRBJ1-2, the V gene TRBV9, with 10 positions matching TRBD1. J gave up 6 bases and V 2 bases, and 16 bases lay outside the gene matches. The CDR3 sequence is 18 residues long. The germline V gene has CDR1 SGDLS and CDR2 YYNGEE. The CDR3: CASSVRSGPGQGTDGYTF. The CDR3 coding sequence is TGTGCCAGCAGCGTCCGATCCGGACCGGGACAGGGGACGGATGGCTACACCTTC.

This clone was counted only a few times. The gene calls are TRBV29-1 and TRBJ1-2; D is possibly TRBD1 (5 bases). Trimming cost V 3 bases and J 7 bases, with 15 bases left between them. The CDR3 length is 13 residues. The germline V gene encodes CDR1 SQVTM and CDR2 ANQGSEA. The CDR3 region has the DNA TGCAGCGTTGATTCTTCGGGGGGTGTTGGCTACACCTTC. It codes for CSVDSSGGVGYTF.

This clone was counted a single time. The V gene is TRBV7-2, the J gene TRBJ1-5, with D tentatively TRBD1 (6 bases). This CDR3 is built from 12 residues. V was pared by 7 bases and J by 9 bases, with 13 bases between. The V gene's germline CDR1 is SGHTA and CDR2 FQGNSA. CDR3 protein: CASNIGQWPQHF. CDR3 nucleotide sequence: TGTGCCAGCAACATAGGACAGTGGCCCCAGCATTTT.

The chain employs TRBV7-9 and TRBJ1-1; TRBD1 might be the D (5 bases). Deletions cut 5 bases from V and 7 bases from J, with 14 bases between. This CDR3 region has 13 residues. CDR1 SEHNR and CDR2 FQNEAQ come from the germline V gene (reference sequence). The CDR3 spells CASSQGSSCEAFF. The CDR3 nucleotides read TGTGCCAGCAGCCAGGGAAGCTCCTGTGAAGCTTTCTTT.